This T cell receptor (beta chain) was recorded in a study of patients and donors after allogeneic stem cell transplantation. This clonotype occurred a few times. The length of the CDR3 is 15 residues. The germline V and J ends were trimmed by 4 bases and 7 bases, with 14 bases remaining between them. Germline V lookup: CDR1 MNHEY, CDR2 SMNVEV (reference sequence). Each CDR3 protein is one row after TCRdb ran MiXCR on the RT-PCR reads. The table records about 960,000 distinct CDR3 sequences, about a sixth of them present only once. This TCR came from a human donor who was either an allogeneic HSCT recipient or a stem cell or donor lymphocyte infusion donor (not recorded which). It is not recorded whose cells these are; they may come from a transplant donor. J is TRBJ1-6 and V is TRBV27; possibly TRBD1 for D (5 bases). The sequenced sample consisted of blood, either unsorted or a sorted T cell fraction (not recorded which). The chain's CDR3 is CASSSGGLGNSPLHF. The CDR3 DNA is TGTGCCAGCAGTTCCGGGGGGTTGGGAAATTCACCCCTCCACTTT.